This T cell receptor (beta chain) was identified during a study of blood T cell repertoires in COVID-19. Study at large: The origin of the acute and convalescent COVID-19 samples was the United States, Italy and Spain.

Trimming took 4 bases from V and 9 from J; bases not matched to a gene: 17. Germline V CDR1 and CDR2: SGDLS, YYNGEE. The CDR3 contains 17 residues. TCRdb's table, derived via immunoSEQ multiplex PCR, lists solely in-frame clones and lacks some. The sample consists of around 270,000 clones, around 90% of them appearing once. This chain joins TRBV9 and TRBJ2-1; 9 bases align to TRBD2. The sequencing sample was made of peripheral blood. This TCR derives from a man aged 55 to 70 who had recovered from COVID-19. CDR3 loop: CASSFLPGGGGASEQFF. Here the CDR3 DNA reads TGTGCCAGCAGCTTCCTCCCCGGGGGCGGGGGGGCAAGTGAGCAGTTCTTC.